This T cell receptor beta chain was captured in a study of T cell repertoires in cytomegalovirus infection. About the research overall: Both CMV infection and a matching HLA type were indicated by public TCR beta signatures.

Remarks on this clonotype: No antigen is known for it.

TCRdb reanalysed the reads using MiXCR and keeps one entry per CDR3 protein. Of about 400,000 distinct CDR3 sequences listed, about a sixth were seen once; the top ten hold 8.7%. The study's findings and limits: Adding up the frequency of public TCR beta families identified people who carried CMV plus the relevant HLA. Clonotype analysis showed dominance of the ex vivo response by HLA-C-restricted CMV-specific TCR beta clonotypes.

The sequence came from a human donor in good health (CMV status not recorded). Some clones in this sample may be carry-over from other donors' samples. Input material: PBMCs.

The CDR3 loop is CASRGLAGDYEQYF. DNA for the CDR3: TGTGCCAGCAGAGGGCTAGCGGGGGACTACGAGCAGTACTTC. The chain links TRBV2 to TRBJ2-7; 10 bases align to TRBD2. The CDR3 totals 14 residues. With V trimmed by 6 bases and J by 3 bases, 5 bases remained unmatched. Per the germline V gene, CDR1 is SNHLY and CDR2 is FYNNEI.